Presented here are 16 T cell receptor beta chains from one specimen sequenced in a study of resident and recirculating memory T cells in vitiligo. Generated by immunoSEQ multiplex PCR, the TCRdb table keeps only in-frame clones and is missing some. This sample has more than 65,000 clones, with just over 90% found just once. Sequencing was done on a sample of blood. The receptor set was obtained from a male donor with vitiligo.

Here the CDR3 DNA reads TGTGCCAGCAGCTTGGCGGGGGGCTATTTCCAAGAGACCCAGTACTTC. It translates to CASSLAGGYFQETQYF. This chain joins TRBV7-9 and TRBJ2-5; TRBD2 agrees at 8 bases. The trim removed 3 bases at V and 1 base at J, leaving 7 bases unmatched. Germline CDR1 is SEHNR and CDR2 is FQNEAQ (reference sequence). This CDR3 contains 16 residues.

The chain recombines TRBV6-5 with TRBJ2-7; D gene uncertain. Germline V gene sequence: CDR1 MNHEY, CDR2 SVGAGI. V was shortened by 6 bases and J by 1 base, with 10 bases between the two germline ends. CDR3 length equals 13 residues. CDR3: CASSRHNSYEQYF. The DNA for the CDR3 is TGTGCCAGCAGCCGACATAATTCCTACGAGCAGTACTTC.

V and J are TRBV6-4 and TRBJ2-3, with 8 positions matching TRBD2. With 0 bases clipped from V and 1 base from J, the junction kept 0 bases outside the gene matches. This CDR3 region has 15 residues. Germline loops: CDR1 MRHNA, CDR2 SNTAGT. The CDR3 sequence: CASSDSRGGTDTQYF. CDR3 nucleotides: TGTGCCAGCAGTGACTCGCGGGGGGGCACAGATACGCAGTATTTT.

The chain is built from TRBV19 and TRBJ2-3; the match to TRBD1 covers 7 bases. CDR3 length: 15 amino acids. Looked up from germline, CDR1 is LNHDA and CDR2 is SQIVND (reference sequence). The J segment lost 0 bases and the V segment lost 4 bases, leaving 4 bases of the junction unmatched. The CDR3 DNA reads TGTGCCAGTAGTAGGGGACAGACTAGCACAGATACGCAGTATTTT. Amino acid sequence: CASSRGQTSTDTQYF.

The chain uses TRBV5-1 and TRBJ2-3; 7 bases map to TRBD1. Germline V gene data show CDR1 as SGHRS and CDR2 as YFSETQ. This CDR3 is built from 17 residues. The V segment lost 5 bases and the J segment 0 bases; nucleotides outside the gene matches: 12. The CDR3 sequence is CASSEGGASYSTDTQYF. CDR3 sequence (DNA): TGCGCCAGCAGTGAAGGGGGCGCTTCTTACAGCACAGATACGCAGTATTTT.

The chain carries TRBV4-3 and TRBJ1-1; 7 bases fit TRBD1. After removal of 0 bases from V and 0 bases from J, the junction contained 10 bases not matched to a gene. The germline V gene encodes CDR1 LGHNA and CDR2 YSLEER. The CDR3 totals 18 residues. The CDR3 spells CASSQDRTGTEVNTEAFF. In DNA, the CDR3 is TGCGCCAGCAGCCAAGATCGGACTGGGACAGAAGTGAACACTGAAGCTTTCTTT.

The V and J genes are TRBV5-1 and TRBJ1-1, with D possibly matching TRBD1 (5 bases). The germline V gene encodes CDR1 SGHRS and CDR2 YFSETQ. The CDR3 covers 13 residues. V was shortened by 4 bases and J by 5 bases, with 12 bases between the two germline ends. CDR3 sequence (DNA): TGCGCCAGCAGCGATGGGGGGGGGACTGAAGCTTTCTTT. Protein sequence: CASSDGGGTEAFF. The full variable domain, with the rest looked up from reference TRBV5-1 and TRBJ1-1, is KAGVTQTPRYLIKTRGQQVTLSCSPISGHRSVSWYQQTPGQGLQFLFEYFSETQRNKGNFPGRFSGRQFSNSRSEMNVSTLELGDSALYLCASSDGGGTEAFFGQGTRLTVV.

This rearrangement joins TRBV9 to TRBJ2-3; perhaps TRBD1 as D (5 bases). The V end was cut by 0 bases, the J end by 2 bases, with 13 bases between. Germline lookup yields CDR1 SGDLS and CDR2 YYNGEE. The CDR3 has 16 amino acids. The CDR3 is CASSVAARQFTDTQYF. DNA for the CDR3: TGTGCCAGCAGCGTAGCGGCTCGACAGTTCACAGATACGCAGTATTTT. The full variable domain, its missing parts supplied by reference TRBV9 and TRBJ2-3, is DSGVTQTPKHLITATGQRVTLRCSPRSGDLSVYWYQQSLDQGLQFLIQYYNGEERAKGNILERFSAQQFPDLHSELNLSSLELGDSALYFCASSVAARQFTDTQYFGPGTRLTVL.

The chain employs TRBV5-1 and TRBJ2-7; the D gene is possibly TRBD2 (6 bases). The CDR3 loop spans 16 amino acids. Trimming shortened V by 0 bases and J by 6 bases, and 19 bases separated the two germline ends. Germline V gene data show CDR1 as SGHRS and CDR2 as YFSETQ. The CDR3 reads CASSLALRGGPGEQYF. For the CDR3, the DNA is TGCGCCAGCAGCTTGGCTCTAAGGGGAGGACCGGGCGAGCAGTACTTC.

The chain carries TRBV6-5 and TRBJ2-2; maybe TRBD1 (5 bases). The CDR3 loop spans 14 amino acids. CDR1 is MNHEY, CDR2 SVGAGI, per germline. The germline V and J ends were trimmed by 3 bases and 3 bases, with 8 bases remaining between them. CDR3 protein: CASSYDSHTGELFF. Here the CDR3 DNA reads TGTGCCAGCAGTTATGACAGTCACACCGGGGAGCTGTTTTTT.

This clone was recorded once. This chain connects TRBV6-1 to TRBJ2-7; D remains ambiguous. V shed 5 bases and J shed 2 bases, with 16 bases lying between them. Germline V gives CDR1 MNHNS, CDR2 SASEGT. The CDR3 contains 15 residues. DNA for the CDR3: TGTGCCAGCAGTTTGTCTTTGTGGGCTCCCTACGAGCAGTACTTC. It yields the protein CASSLSLWAPYEQYF.

The chain uses TRBV23-1 and TRBJ2-3, with D maybe TRBD1 (5 bases). TRBV23-1 is recorded as an ORF, its role being uncertain. This CDR3 region has 15 residues. The germline V and J ends were trimmed by 8 bases and 1 base, with 16 bases remaining between them. CDR3 in amino acids: CASDRDPRGTDTQYF. The DNA of the CDR3 is TGCGCCAGCGACCGAGACCCCAGGGGCACAGATACGCAGTATTTT.

The chain couples TRBV6-6 to TRBJ1-4; D is ambiguous. The germline V gene has CDR1 MNHNY and CDR2 SVGAGI (reference sequence). CDR3 length: 13 amino acids. V gave up 2 bases and J gave up 12 bases, with 13 bases separating them. CDR3 in DNA: TGTGCCAGCAGTTACACTACGGGAATCGAACTGTTTTTT. As protein: CASSYTTGIELFF.

This chain joins TRBV6-5 and TRBJ1-6; D not resolved. The CDR3 sequence is 14 residues long. Germline CDR1 reads MNHEY; CDR2 reads SVGAGI. Trimming shortened V by 5 bases and J by 6 bases, and 11 bases separated the two germline ends. The CDR3 loop reads CASSTSSINSPLHF. In DNA form, the CDR3 reads TGTGCCAGCAGTACCAGTTCCATTAATTCACCCCTCCACTTT.

V and J are TRBV6-6 and TRBJ2-3; D not resolved. Germline CDR1 is MNHNY and CDR2 is SVGAGI (reference sequence). V dropped 6 bases and J dropped 3 bases, with 7 bases sitting between them. The CDR3 runs 12 residues. Here the CDR3 DNA reads TGTGCCAGCAGCCGACTGACAGATACGCAGTATTTT. Translated, it gives CASSRLTDTQYF.

The chain carries TRBV7-2 and TRBJ2-7; D gene uncertain. The CDR3 spans 15 residues. V lost 3 bases, J lost 1 base, and 13 bases lay in between. Germline V gene lookup returns CDR1 SGHTA and CDR2 FQGNSA. The CDR3 reads CASSFPATGSYEQYF. Written as DNA, the CDR3 is TGTGCCAGCAGCTTTCCCGCGACGGGTTCCTACGAGCAGTACTTC. Full variable domain (outside the CDR3, taken from reference TRBV7-2 and TRBJ2-7): GAGVSQSPSNKVTEKGKDVELRCDPISGHTALYWYRQSLGQGLEFLIYFQGNSAPDKSGLPSDRFSAERTGGSVSTLTIQRTQQEDSAVYLCASSFPATGSYEQYFGPGTRLTVT.